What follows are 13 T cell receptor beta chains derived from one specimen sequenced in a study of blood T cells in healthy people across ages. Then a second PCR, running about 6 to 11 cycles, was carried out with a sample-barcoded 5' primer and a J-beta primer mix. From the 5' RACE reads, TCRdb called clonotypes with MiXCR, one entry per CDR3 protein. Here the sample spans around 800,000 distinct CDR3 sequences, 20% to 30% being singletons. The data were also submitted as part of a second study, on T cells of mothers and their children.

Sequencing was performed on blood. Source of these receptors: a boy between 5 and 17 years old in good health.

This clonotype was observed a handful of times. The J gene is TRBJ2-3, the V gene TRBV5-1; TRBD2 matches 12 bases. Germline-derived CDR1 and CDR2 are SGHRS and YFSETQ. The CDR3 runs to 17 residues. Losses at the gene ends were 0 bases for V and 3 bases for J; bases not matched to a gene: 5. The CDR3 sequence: CASSLEASGGATDTQYF. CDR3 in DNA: TGCGCCAGCAGCTTGGAAGCTAGCGGGGGGGCTACAGATACGCAGTATTTT.

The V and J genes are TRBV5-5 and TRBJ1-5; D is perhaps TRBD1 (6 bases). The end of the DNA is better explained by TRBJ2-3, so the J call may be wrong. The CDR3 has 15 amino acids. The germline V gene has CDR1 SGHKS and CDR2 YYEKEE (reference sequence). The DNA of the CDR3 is TGTGCCAGCAGCTTGGCTGGGACATTTGCTCAGCCCCAGTATTTT. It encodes CASSLAGTFAQPQYF.

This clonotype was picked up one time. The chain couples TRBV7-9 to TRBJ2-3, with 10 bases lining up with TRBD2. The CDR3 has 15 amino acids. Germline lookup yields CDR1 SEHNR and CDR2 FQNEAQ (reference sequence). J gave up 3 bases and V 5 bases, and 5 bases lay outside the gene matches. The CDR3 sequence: CASSTAGGPTDTQYF. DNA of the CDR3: TGTGCCAGCAGCACAGCGGGGGGGCCGACAGATACGCAGTATTTT.

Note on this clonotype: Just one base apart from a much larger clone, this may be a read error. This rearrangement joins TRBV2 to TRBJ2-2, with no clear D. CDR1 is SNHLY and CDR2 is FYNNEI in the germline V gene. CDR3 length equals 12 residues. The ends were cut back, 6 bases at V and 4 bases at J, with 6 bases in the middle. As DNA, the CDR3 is TGTGCCAGCAGGGTGGGCACCGGGGAGCTGTTTTTT. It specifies CASRVGTGELFF.

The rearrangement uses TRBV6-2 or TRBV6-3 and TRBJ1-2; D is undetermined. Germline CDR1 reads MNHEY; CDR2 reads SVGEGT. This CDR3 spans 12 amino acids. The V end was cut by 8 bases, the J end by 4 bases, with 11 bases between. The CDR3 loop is CASGQGFYGYTF. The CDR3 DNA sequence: TGTGCCAGCGGGCAAGGCTTCTATGGCTACACCTTC.

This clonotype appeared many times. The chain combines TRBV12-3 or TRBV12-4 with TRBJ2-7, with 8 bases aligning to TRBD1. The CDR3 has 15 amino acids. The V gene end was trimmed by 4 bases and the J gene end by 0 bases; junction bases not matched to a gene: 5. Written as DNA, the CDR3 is TGTGCCAGCAGTTCGGGACAGGAGGGCTCCTACGAGCAGTACTTC. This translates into CASSSGQEGSYEQYF.

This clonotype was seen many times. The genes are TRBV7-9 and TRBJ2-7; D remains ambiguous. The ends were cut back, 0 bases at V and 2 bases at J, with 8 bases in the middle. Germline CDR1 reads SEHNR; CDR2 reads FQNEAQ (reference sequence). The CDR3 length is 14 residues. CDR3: CASSLAGVTYEQYF. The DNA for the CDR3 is TGTGCCAGCAGCTTAGCTGGGGTGACCTACGAGCAGTACTTC.

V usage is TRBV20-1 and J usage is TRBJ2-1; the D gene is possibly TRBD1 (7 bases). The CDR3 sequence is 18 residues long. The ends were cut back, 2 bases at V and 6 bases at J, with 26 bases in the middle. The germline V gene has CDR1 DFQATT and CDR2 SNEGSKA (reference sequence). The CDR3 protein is CSARSRRGKQGFGNEQFF. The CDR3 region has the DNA TGCAGTGCTAGATCCCGGAGGGGGAAACAGGGGTTCGGCAATGAGCAGTTCTTC.

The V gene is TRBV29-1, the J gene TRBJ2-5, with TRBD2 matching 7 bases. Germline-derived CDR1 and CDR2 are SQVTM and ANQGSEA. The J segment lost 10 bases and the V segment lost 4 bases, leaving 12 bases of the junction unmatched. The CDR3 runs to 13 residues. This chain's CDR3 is CSVVTAGEVGQYF. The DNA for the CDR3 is TGCAGCGTTGTGACGGCGGGGGAAGTGGGCCAGTACTTC.

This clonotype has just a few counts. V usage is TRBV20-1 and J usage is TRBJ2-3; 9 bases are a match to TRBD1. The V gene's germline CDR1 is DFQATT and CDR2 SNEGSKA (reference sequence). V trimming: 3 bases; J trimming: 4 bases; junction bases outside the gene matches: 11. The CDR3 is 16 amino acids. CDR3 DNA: TGCAGTGCTAGCCCCCGGGGACAGGGAGTCCCAGATACGCAGTATTTT. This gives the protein CSASPRGQGVPDTQYF.

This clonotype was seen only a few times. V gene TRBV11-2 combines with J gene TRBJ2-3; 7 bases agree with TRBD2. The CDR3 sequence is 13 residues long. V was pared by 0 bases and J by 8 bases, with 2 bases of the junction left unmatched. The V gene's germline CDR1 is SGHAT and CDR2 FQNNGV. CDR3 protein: CASSLEWGGTQYF. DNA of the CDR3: TGTGCCAGCAGCTTAGAGTGGGGGGGTACGCAGTATTTT.

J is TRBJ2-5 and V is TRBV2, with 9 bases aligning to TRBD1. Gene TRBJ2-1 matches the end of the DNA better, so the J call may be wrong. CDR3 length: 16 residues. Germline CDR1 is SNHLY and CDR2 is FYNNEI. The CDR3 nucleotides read TGTGCCAGCAGTGGCTCCGGTGGGACAGGGTACAATGAGCAGTTCTTC. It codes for CASSGSGGTGYNEQFF.

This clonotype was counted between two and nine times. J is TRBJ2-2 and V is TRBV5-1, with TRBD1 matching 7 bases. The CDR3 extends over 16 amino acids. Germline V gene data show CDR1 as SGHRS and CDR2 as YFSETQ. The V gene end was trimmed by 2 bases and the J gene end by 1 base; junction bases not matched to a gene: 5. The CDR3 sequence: CASSFGTEGNTGELFF. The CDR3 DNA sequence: TGCGCCAGCAGCTTCGGGACAGAAGGGAACACCGGGGAGCTGTTTTTT.